Listed below are T cell receptor beta chains from one sample, sequenced in a study of T cells in localized non-small cell lung cancer. TCRdb keeps only in-frame clones here, not all; method: immunoSEQ multiplex PCR. This repertoire shows roughly 76,000 clones, less than 85% found once; its top ten account for less than 20%. Here the sequenced sample was PBMCs, taken before any cancer treatment. The receptors shown here come from a man aged 40 to 69 with stage II squamous cell lung carcinoma. Each CDR3 is given with its conserved first and last residue. The D gene is left open where the match is weak. Clone size is stated in some rows and not others, as once, few, many or a class when expanded.

>TRBV7-8|-|TRBJ2-1|TRBD2
CASSRGGEEQFF
TGTGCCAGCAGCCGGGGGGGGGAAGAGCAGTTCTTC
>TRBV5-1|-|TRBJ2-1|-
CASSLVGSDYNEQFF
TGCGCCAGCAGCTTGGTGGGTAGCGACTACAATGAGCAGTTCTTC
>TRBV6-5|-|TRBJ1-1|TRBD1
CASSPGTGGAAFF
TGTGCCAGCAGTCCCGGGACAGGCGGGGCGGCTTTCTTT
>TRBV11-2|-|TRBJ2-2|-
CASSFLHPTGELFF
TGTGCCAGCAGCTTTCTTCATCCCACCGGGGAGCTGTTTTTT
>TRBV19|-|TRBJ2-3|-
CATGREGGAGDTQYF
TGTGCCACCGGGCGTGAGGGGGGCGCAGGGGATACGCAGTATTTT
>TRBV2|-|TRBJ2-7|-
CASSATGTNYEQYF
TGTGCCAGCAGTGCCACAGGGACAAACTACGAGCAGTACTTC
>TRBV5-5|-|TRBJ2-3|-
CASSLVWGDTQYF
TGTGCCAGCAGCTTGGTGTGGGGAGATACGCAGTATTTT
>TRBV4-1|few|TRBJ2-1|-
CASSQDVGSLLYNEQFF
TGCGCCAGCAGCCAAGATGTGGGCAGTTTACTTTACAATGAGCAGTTCTTC
>TRBV7-2|-|TRBJ2-7|TRBD1
CASSLDRTYEQYF
TGTGCCAGCAGCTTGGACAGGACCTACGAGCAGTACTTC
>TRBV19|-|TRBJ1-6|TRBD1
CASSTGQNNSPLHF
TGTGCCAGTAGTACGGGACAGAATAATTCACCCCTCCACTTT
>TRBV7-8|-|TRBJ2-3|TRBD2
CASSLGSSGGFDTQYF
TGTGCCAGCAGCTTAGGCTCTAGCGGGGGGTTTGATACGCAGTATTTT
>TRBV5-4|-|TRBJ2-3|TRBD2
CASSLTLLAGASDTQYF
TGTGCCAGCAGCTTGACCCTACTAGCGGGAGCTTCAGATACGCAGTATTTT
>TRBV10-3|-|TRBJ2-7|-
CAIRGATGYEQYF
TGTGCCATCAGGGGGGCGACCGGCTACGAGCAGTACTTC
>TRBV28|-|TRBJ1-2|-
CASSTTGIYGYTF
TGTGCCAGCAGCACAACAGGTATCTATGGCTACACCTTC
>TRBV11-2|-|TRBJ2-1|-
CASGLRGLGRYNEQFF
TGTGCCAGCGGGCTCCGGGGCTTGGGACGGTACAATGAGCAGTTCTTC
>TRBV6-5|once|TRBJ1-1|-
CASIRTGSTEAFF
TGTGCCAGCATCAGGACCGGGAGCACTGAAGCTTTCTTT
>TRBV15|-|TRBJ1-5|TRBD1
CATSIGQGGNQPQHF
TGTGCCACCAGCATTGGACAGGGAGGCAATCAGCCCCAGCATTTT
>TRBV5-4|-|TRBJ2-5|TRBD2
CASSIRSGGQETQYF
TGTGCCAGCAGCATTCGAAGCGGGGGCCAAGAGACCCAGTACTTC
>TRBV6-1|-|TRBJ2-7|TRBD1
CASIGSDRGEREQYF
TGTGCCAGCATAGGTTCGGACAGGGGGGAAAGAGAGCAGTACTTC
>TRBV2|-|TRBJ1-6|-
CASSEERHGSPLHF
TGTGCCAGCAGTGAAGAAAGGCATGGTTCACCCCTCCACTTT
>TRBV11-2|-|TRBJ2-5|-
CASSLVSGGLQETQYF
TGTGCCAGCAGCTTAGTTTCCGGGGGCCTACAAGAGACCCAGTACTTC
>TRBV29-1|-|TRBJ2-7|-
CSVGGYRPGNEQYF
TGCAGCGTTGGGGGATACCGACCGGGTAACGAGCAGTACTTC
>TRBV11-2|-|TRBJ1-5|-
CASSLRPNQPQHF
TGTGCCAGCAGCTTACGACCTAATCAGCCCCAGCATTTT
>TRBV6-5|-|TRBJ1-1|-
CASLGQLNTEAFF
TGTGCCAGCCTAGGACAGTTGAACACTGAAGCTTTCTTT
>TRBV10-3|-|TRBJ1-2|-
CAIRTGTDVTGYTF
TGTGCCATCAGAACCGGGACTGATGTAACCGGCTACACCTTC
>TRBV19|-|TRBJ1-1|-
CASSMAGQWNTEAFF
TGTGCCAGTAGTATGGCAGGCCAGTGGAACACTGAAGCTTTCTTT
>TRBV5-1|-|TRBJ2-1|-
CASSLLGLSYNEQFF
TGCGCCAGCAGCTTACTAGGGTTGTCCTACAATGAGCAGTTCTTC